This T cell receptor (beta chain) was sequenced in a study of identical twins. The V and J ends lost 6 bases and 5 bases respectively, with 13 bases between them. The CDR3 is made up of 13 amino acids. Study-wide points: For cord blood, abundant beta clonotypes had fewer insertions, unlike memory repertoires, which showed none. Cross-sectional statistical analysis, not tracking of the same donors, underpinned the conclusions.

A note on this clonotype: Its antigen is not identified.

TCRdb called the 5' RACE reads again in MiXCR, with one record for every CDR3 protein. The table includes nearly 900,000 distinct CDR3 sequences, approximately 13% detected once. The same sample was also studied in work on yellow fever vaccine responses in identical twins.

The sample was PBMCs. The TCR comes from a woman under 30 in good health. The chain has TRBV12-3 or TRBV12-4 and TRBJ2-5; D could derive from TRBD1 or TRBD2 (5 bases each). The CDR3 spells CASRPIGTETQYF. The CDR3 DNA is TGTGCCAGCAGACCTATAGGGACGGAGACCCAGTACTTC.